This T cell receptor beta chain was identified in a study of cytomegalovirus exposure and HLA in healthy donors. The overall study: The 120 or so validation repertoires, a later analysis reported, used the same platform as the 666 first-cohort repertoires.

This table comes from immunoSEQ multiplex PCR, and its TCRdb copy is limited to in-frame clones, with some not included. The sample lists 70,000 to 80,000 clones; about 93% were seen once. Germline loops: CDR1 SGDLS, CDR2 YYNGEE. The V and J ends lost 3 bases and 8 bases respectively, with 14 bases between them. The CDR3 extends over 13 amino acids. The chain links TRBV9 to TRBJ1-2; the D is unclear. This receptor was taken from a woman aged 18-29 years in good health and CMV-seronegative. Input material: PBMCs. CDR3 sequence (DNA): TGTGCCAGCAGCGCCCGAGGGAGTGAAGGCTACACCTTC. Translated, it gives CASSARGSEGYTF.